Listed here are 5 T cell receptor beta chains from one sample, sequenced in a study of T cells in Graves' hyperthyroidism and ophthalmopathy. Regions amplified from RNA transcripts were the TCR beta CDR3 regions. First-round RT-PCR of the TCR CDR3 relied on the HTBI primer set. One entry per CDR3 protein results from TCRdb running MiXCR on the multiplex PCR reads. Among about 840,000 distinct CDR3 sequences listed, approximately 40% were seen once. The sequenced sample consisted of blood. Receptor source: a man in his late teens or twenties with Graves' hyperthyroidism.

This clonotype was detected a few times. V and J are TRBV5-1 and TRBJ2-2; D is perhaps TRBD1 (5 bases). The CDR3 spans 15 residues. CDR1 is SGHRS, CDR2 YFSETQ, per germline. V shed 4 bases and J shed 0 bases, with 10 bases lying between them. The CDR3 reads CASSTGQTNTGELFF. Here the CDR3 DNA reads TGCGCCAGCAGCACCGGACAAACGAACACCGGGGAGCTGTTTTTT.

Written as DNA, the CDR3 is TGTGCCAGCAGCTCCATAAGGGACCTCTTCGGAAACACCATATATTTT. This encodes CASSSIRDLFGNTIYF. The genes are TRBV11-2 and TRBJ1-3; maybe TRBD1 (5 bases). The germline gives CDR1 SGHAT, CDR2 FQNNGV. V lost 4 bases and J 4 bases, leaving 17 bases between the germline ends. The CDR3 runs 16 residues.

This clonotype was seen a handful of times. The rearrangement links TRBV12-3 or TRBV12-4 to TRBJ2-2; a possible D gene is TRBD2 (5 bases). This CDR3 contains 13 residues. Trimming took 4 bases from V and 5 from J, leaving 8 bases between them. The CDR3: CASSSRETGELFF. For the CDR3, the DNA is TGTGCCAGCAGTTCACGGGAAACCGGGGAGCTGTTTTTT.

This clonotype turned up a few times. The V call is TRBV15, the J call TRBJ2-7; no firm D call. V lost 0 bases to trimming and J lost 5 bases, with 8 bases between them. The CDR3 is 13 residues long. Germline CDR1 reads LNHNV; CDR2 reads YYDKDF (reference sequence). As DNA, the CDR3 is TGTGCCACCAGCAGAGAAGTTCAGAACGAGCAGTACTTC. It encodes CATSREVQNEQYF.

This clonotype was observed at least ten times. The chain links TRBV5-5 to TRBJ1-3; D not resolved. This CDR3 is 11 amino acids long. Germline CDR1 and CDR2: SGHKS and YYEKEE (reference sequence). Trimming left V 6 bases short and J 8 bases short, with 9 bases between. CDR3 region: CASIEGYTIYF. The CDR3 DNA follows: TGTGCCAGCATTGAGGGATACACCATATATTTT.